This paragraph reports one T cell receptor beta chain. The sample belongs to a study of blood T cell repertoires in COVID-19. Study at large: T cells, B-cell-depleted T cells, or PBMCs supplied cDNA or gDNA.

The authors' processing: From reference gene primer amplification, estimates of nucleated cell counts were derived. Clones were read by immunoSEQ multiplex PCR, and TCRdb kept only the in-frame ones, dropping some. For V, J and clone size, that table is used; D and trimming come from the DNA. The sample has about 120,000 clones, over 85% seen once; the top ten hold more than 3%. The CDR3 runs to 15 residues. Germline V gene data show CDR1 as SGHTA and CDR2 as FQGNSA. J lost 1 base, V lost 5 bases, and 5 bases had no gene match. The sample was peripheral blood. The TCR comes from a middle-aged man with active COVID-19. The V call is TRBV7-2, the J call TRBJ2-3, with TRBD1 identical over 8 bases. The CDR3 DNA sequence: TGTGCCAGCAGCATCAGGGGGCTCGGCACAGATACGCAGTATTTT. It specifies CASSIRGLGTDTQYF.